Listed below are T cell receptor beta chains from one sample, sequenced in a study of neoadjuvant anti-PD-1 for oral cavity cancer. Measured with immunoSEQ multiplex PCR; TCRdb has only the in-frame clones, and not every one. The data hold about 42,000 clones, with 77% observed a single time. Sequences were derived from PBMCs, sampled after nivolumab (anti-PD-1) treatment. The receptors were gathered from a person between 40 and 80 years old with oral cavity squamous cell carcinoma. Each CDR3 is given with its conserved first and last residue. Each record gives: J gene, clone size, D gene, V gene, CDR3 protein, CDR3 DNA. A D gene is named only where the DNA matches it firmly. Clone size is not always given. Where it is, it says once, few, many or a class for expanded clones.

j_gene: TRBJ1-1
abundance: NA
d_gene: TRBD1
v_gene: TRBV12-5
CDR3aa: CASGLGGQALGENTEAFF
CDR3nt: TGTGCTAGTGGTTTGGGAGGACAGGCCCTAGGGGAGAACACTGAAGCTTTCTTT

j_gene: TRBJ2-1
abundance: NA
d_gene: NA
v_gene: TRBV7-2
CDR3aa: CASSLGKHSTRNEQFF
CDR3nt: TGTGCCAGCAGCTTAGGAAAGCACTCCACGAGGAATGAGCAGTTCTTC

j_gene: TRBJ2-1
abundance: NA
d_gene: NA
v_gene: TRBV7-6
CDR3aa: CASGSSGAYNEQFF
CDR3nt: TGTGCCAGCGGTAGTAGCGGTGCCTACAATGAGCAGTTCTTC

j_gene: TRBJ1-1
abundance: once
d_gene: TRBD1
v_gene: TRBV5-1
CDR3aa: CASSLEGQGFTEAFF
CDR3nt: TGCGCCAGCAGCTTGGAGGGACAGGGATTCACTGAAGCTTTCTTT

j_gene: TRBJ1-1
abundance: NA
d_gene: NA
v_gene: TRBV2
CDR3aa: CASNPGAWGTEAFF
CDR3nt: TGTGCCAGCAACCCAGGGGCATGGGGCACTGAAGCTTTCTTT

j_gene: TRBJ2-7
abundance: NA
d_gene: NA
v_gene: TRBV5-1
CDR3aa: CASSTDGRSYEQYF
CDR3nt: TGCGCCAGCAGCACGGACGGTCGCTCCTACGAGCAGTACTTC

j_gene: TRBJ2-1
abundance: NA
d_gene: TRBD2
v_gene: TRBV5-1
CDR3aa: CASSLLAGGRYEQFF
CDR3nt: TGCGCCAGCAGCTTGCTAGCGGGGGGGAGGTATGAGCAGTTCTTC

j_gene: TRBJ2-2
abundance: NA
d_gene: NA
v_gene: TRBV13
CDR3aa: CASSPITGELFF
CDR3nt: TGTGCCAGCAGCCCCATCACCGGGGAGCTGTTTTTT

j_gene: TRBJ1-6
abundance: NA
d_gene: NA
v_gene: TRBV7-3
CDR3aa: CASSLGADNSPLHF
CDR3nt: TGTGCCAGCAGCTTAGGGGCAGATAATTCACCCCTCCACTTT

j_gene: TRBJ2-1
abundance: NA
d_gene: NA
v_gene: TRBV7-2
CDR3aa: CASSLDPGYTDEQFF
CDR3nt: TGTGCCAGCAGCTTAGATCCGGGTTACACGGATGAGCAGTTCTTC

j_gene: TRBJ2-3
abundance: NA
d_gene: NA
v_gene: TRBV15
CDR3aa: CATSLGTTDTQYF
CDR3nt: TGTGCCACCAGCCTCGGGACCACAGATACGCAGTATTTT

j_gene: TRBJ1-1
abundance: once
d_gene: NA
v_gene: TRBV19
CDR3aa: CASLSSGGAGDVPFF
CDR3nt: TGTGCCAGCTTATCCTCGGGGGGCGCGGGCGATGTGCCTTTCTTT

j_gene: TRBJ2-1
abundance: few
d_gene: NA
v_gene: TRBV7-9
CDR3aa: CASSSPDSKSVYNEQFF
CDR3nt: TGTGCCAGCAGCTCCCCAGACTCGAAGAGCGTTTACAATGAGCAGTTCTTC

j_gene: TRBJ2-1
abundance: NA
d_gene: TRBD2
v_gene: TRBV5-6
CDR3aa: CASSLGGGGVPYNEQFF
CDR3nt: TGTGCCAGCAGCTTGGGAGGCGGGGGGGTTCCCTACAATGAGCAGTTCTTC

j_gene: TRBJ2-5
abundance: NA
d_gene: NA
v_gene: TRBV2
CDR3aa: CASSVRVQETQYF
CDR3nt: TGTGCCAGCAGTGTCAGGGTTCAAGAGACCCAGTACTTC

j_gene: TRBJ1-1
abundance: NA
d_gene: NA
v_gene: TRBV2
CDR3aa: CASKKTELNTEAFF
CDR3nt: TGTGCCAGCAAGAAGACAGAATTGAACACTGAAGCTTTCTTT

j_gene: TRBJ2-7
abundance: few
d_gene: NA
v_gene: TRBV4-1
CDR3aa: CASSQEGGYYEQYF
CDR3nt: TGCGCCAGCAGCCAAGAGGGGGGATACTACGAGCAGTACTTC

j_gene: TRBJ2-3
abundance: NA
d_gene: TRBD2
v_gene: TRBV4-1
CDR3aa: CASSQGRMGLAVTDTQYF
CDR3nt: TGCGCCAGCAGCCAAGGTAGAATGGGACTAGCGGTCACAGATACGCAGTATTTT

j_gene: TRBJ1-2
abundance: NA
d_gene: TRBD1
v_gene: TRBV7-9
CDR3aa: CASTLATGLAGGYTF
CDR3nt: TGTGCCAGCACCCTTGCGACAGGGTTGGCCGGCGGCTACACCTTC

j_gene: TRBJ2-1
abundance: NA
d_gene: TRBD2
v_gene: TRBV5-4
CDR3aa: CASSFLAGGSEQFF
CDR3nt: TGTGCCAGCAGCTTTCTAGCGGGGGGGAGTGAGCAGTTCTTC

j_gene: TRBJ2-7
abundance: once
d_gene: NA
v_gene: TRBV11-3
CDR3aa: CASSLDLTGHCNF
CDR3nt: TGTGCCAGCAGCTTAGACCTGACAGGCCATTGCAACTTC

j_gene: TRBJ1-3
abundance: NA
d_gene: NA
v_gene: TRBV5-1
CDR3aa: CASSSPGFNSISGNTIYF
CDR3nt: TGCGCCAGCAGCTCCCCGGGGTTCAACAGTATCTCTGGAAACACCATATATTTT

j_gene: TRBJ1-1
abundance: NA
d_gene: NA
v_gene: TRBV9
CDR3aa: CASSAPRRPEAFF
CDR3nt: TGTGCCAGCAGCGCCCCTCGGCGGCCCGAAGCTTTCTTT

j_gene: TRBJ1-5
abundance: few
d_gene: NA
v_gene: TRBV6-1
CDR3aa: CASSEAGKLNSNQPQHF
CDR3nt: TGTGCCAGCAGTGAAGCAGGCAAATTAAATAGCAATCAGCCCCAGCATTTT

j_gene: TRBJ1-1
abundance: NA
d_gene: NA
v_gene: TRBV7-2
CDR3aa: CASSRFSQGNTEAFF
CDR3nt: TGTGCCAGCAGCCGCTTCTCTCAGGGGAACACTGAAGCTTTCTTT

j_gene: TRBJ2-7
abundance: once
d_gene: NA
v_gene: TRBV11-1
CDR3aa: CASSLGYTSYEQYF
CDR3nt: TGTGCCAGCAGCTTAGGTTATACCTCCTACGAGCAGTACTTC

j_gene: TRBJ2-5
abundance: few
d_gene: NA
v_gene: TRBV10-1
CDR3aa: CATSRDSLEETQYF
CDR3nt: TGCGCCACCTCCCGGGACTCCCTAGAAGAGACCCAGTACTTC

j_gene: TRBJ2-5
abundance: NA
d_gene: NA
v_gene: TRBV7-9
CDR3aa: CASSLGRTLWYF
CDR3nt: TGTGCCAGCAGCTTAGGTCGGACCCTATGGTACTTC

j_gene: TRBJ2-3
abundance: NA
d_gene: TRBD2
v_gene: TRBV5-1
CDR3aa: CASSFSPPSSGSTDTQYF
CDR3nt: TGCGCCAGCAGCTTTTCCCCCCCTTCTAGCGGGAGCACAGATACGCAGTATTTT

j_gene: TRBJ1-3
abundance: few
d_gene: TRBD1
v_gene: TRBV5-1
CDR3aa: CASSSLGQGAPSSGNTIYF
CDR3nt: TGCGCCAGCAGCTCCTTGGGACAGGGGGCCCCAAGCTCTGGAAACACCATATATTTT

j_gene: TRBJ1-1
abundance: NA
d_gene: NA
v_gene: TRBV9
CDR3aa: CASSVSMNTEAFF
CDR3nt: TGTGCCAGCAGCGTAAGTATGAACACTGAAGCTTTCTTT

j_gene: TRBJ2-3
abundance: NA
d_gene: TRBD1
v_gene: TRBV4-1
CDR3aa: CASSEVWGQGGTDTQYF
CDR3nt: TGCGCCAGCAGCGAAGTTTGGGGACAGGGCGGCACAGATACGCAGTATTTT

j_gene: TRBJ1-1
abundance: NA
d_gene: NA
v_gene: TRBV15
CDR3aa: CATSRAADRNTEAFF
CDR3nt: TGTGCCACCAGCAGAGCGGCAGACCGAAACACTGAAGCTTTCTTT

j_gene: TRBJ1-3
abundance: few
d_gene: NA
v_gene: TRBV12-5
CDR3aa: CASGLVRGGPGFSGNTIYF
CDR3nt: TGTGCTAGTGGTTTGGTACGAGGCGGGCCCGGATTCTCGGGAAACACCATATATTTT

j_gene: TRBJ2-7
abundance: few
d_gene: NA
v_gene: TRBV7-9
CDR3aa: CASSRAAGSYEQYF
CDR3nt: TGTGCCAGCAGCCGAGCTGCAGGCTCCTACGAGCAGTACTTC

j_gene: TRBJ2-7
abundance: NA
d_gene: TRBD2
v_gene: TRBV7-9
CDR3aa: CASSLKAGGFYEQYF
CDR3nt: TGTGCCAGCAGCTTAAAAGCGGGGGGGTTCTACGAGCAGTACTTC

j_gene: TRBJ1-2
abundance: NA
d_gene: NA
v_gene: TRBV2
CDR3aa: CARLGGYGYTF
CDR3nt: TGTGCCCGCTTGGGCGGCTATGGCTACACCTTC

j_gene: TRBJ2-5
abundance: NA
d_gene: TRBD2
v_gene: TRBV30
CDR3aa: CAWSPGGSGEETQYF
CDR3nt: TGTGCCTGGAGTCCCGGGGGTAGCGGGGAAGAGACCCAGTACTTC

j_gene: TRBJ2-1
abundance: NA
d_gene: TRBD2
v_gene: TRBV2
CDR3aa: CASRDWDRGGNNEQFF
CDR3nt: TGTGCCAGCAGGGACTGGGACCGCGGGGGAAACAATGAGCAGTTCTTC

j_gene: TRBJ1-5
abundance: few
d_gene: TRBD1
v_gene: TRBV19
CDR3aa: CASRQGKDQPQHF
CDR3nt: TGTGCCAGTAGACAGGGGAAGGATCAGCCCCAGCATTTT

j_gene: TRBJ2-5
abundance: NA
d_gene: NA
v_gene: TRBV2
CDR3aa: CASPPGHQETQYF
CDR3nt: TGTGCCAGCCCCCCAGGTCACCAAGAGACCCAGTACTTC

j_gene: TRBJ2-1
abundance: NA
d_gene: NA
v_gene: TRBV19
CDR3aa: CASSRVRGTAFSYNEQFF
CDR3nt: TGTGCCAGTAGCCGAGTACGGGGGACAGCCTTCTCCTACAATGAGCAGTTCTTC

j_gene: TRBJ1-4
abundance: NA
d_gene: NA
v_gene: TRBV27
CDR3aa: CASMGGPATNEKLFF
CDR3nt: TGTGCCAGCATGGGGGGGCCCGCAACTAATGAAAAACTGTTTTTT

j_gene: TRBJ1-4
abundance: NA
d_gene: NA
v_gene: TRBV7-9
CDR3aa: CASSTRVEKLFF
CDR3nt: TGTGCCAGCAGCACAAGAGTCGAAAAACTGTTTTTT

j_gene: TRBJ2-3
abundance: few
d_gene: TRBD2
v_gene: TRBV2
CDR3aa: CASSDSGLAGGRRDTQYF
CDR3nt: TGTGCCAGCAGCGATTCGGGACTAGCGGGGGGGCGGAGAGATACGCAGTATTTT

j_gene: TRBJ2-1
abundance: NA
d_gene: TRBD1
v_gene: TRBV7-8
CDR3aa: CASSRDRGRANEQFF
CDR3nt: TGTGCCAGCAGCCGCGACAGGGGGCGAGCCAATGAGCAGTTCTTC

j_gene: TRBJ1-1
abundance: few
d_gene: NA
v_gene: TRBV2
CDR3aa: CASSQDGEDTEAFF
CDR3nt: TGTGCCAGCAGTCAGGACGGGGAGGACACTGAAGCTTTCTTT

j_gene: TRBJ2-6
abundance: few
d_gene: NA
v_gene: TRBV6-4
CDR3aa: CASSATVSAGANVLTF
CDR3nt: TGTGCCAGCAGCGCGACAGTGTCCGCTGGGGCCAACGTCCTGACTTTC